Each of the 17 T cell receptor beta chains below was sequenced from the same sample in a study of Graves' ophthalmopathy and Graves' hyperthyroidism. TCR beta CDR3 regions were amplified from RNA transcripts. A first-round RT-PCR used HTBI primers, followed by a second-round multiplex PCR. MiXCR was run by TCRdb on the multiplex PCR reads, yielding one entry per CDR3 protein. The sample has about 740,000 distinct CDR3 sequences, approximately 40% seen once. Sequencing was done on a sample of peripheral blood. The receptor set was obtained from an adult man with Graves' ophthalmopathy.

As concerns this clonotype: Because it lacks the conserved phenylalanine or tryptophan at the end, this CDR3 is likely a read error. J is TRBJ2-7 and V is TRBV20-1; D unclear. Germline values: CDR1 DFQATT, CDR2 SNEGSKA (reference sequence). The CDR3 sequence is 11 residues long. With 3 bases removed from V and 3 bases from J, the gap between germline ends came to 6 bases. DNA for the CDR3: TGCAGTGCTAGTCGTCACTACGAGCAGTACTGC. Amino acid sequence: CSASRHYEQYC.

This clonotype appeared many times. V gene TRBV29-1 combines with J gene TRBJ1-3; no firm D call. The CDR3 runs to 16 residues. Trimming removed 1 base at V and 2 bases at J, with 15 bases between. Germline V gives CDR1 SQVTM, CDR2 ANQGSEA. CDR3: CSVEVYEGHAGNTIYF. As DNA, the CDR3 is TGCAGCGTTGAAGTTTACGAGGGTCACGCTGGAAACACCATATATTTT.

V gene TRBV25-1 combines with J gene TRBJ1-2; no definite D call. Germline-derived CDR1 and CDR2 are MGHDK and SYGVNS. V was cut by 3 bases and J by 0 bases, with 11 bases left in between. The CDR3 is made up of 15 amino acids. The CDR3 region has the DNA TGTGCCAGCAGTGATAGGGTTGGGGCTAACTATGGCTACACCTTC. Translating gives CASSDRVGANYGYTF.

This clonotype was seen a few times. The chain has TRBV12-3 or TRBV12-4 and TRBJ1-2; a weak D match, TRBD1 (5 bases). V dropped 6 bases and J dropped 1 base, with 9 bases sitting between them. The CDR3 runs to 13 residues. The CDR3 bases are TGTGCCAGCAGGATGACAGATAACTATGGCTACACCTTC. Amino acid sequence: CASRMTDNYGYTF.

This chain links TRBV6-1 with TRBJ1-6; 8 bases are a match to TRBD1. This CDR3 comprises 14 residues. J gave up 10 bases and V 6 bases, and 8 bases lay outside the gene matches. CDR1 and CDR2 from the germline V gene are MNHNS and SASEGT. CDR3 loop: CASSKDRVVSPLHF. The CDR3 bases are TGTGCCAGCAGCAAGGACAGGGTGGTCTCACCCCTCCACTTT.

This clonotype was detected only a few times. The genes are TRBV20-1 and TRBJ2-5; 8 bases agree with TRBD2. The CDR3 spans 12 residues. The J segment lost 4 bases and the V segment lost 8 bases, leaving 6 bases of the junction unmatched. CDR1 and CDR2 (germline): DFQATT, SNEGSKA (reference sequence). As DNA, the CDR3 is TGCAGTCCTGGGGCGGGGGGAGAGACCCAGTACTTC. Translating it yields CSPGAGGETQYF.

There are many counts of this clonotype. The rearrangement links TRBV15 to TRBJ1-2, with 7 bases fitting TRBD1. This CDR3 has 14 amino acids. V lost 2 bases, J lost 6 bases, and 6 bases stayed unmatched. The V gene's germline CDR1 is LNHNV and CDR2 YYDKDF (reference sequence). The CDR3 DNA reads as TGTGCCACCAGCAGACTGACAGGGAGGGATGGCTACACCTTC. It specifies CATSRLTGRDGYTF.

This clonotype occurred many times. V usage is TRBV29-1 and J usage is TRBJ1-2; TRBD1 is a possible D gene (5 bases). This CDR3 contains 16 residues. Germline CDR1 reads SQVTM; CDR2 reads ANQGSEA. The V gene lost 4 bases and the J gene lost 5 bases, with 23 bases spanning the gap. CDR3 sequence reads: CSVGDSTLQIRYGYTF. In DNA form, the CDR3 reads TGCAGCGTTGGCGACAGTACCTTGCAGATACGGTATGGCTACACCTTC.

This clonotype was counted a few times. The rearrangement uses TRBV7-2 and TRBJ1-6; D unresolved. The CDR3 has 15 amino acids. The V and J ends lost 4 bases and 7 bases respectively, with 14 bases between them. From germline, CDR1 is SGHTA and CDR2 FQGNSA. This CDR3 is CASSSLGSLNSPLHF. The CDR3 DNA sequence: TGTGCCAGCAGCTCCCTGGGCAGCTTAAATTCACCCCTCCACTTT.

The CDR3 loop is CASSFGLAGDTGANVLTF. The CDR3 nucleotides read TGTGCCAGCAGCTTCGGACTAGCGGGGGACACCGGGGCCAACGTCCTGACTTTC. The V and J genes are TRBV7-6 and TRBJ2-6, with 13 bases matching TRBD2. From germline, CDR1 is SGHVS and CDR2 FNYEAQ. Trimming removed 3 bases from V and 4 bases from J; junction bases left unmatched: 6. There are 18 residues in the CDR3.

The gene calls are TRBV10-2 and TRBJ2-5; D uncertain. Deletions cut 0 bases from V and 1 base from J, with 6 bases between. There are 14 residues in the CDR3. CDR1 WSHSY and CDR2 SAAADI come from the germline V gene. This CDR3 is CASSESGTQETQYF. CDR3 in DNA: TGCGCCAGCAGTGAGTCGGGCACCCAAGAGACCCAGTACTTC.

The CDR3 protein is CASSEDLAAGELFF. As DNA, the CDR3 is TGTGCCAGCAGCGAGGACCTAGCCGCCGGGGAGCTGTTTTTT. The chain has TRBV7-9 and TRBJ2-2, with D possibly matching TRBD2 (5 bases). Looked up from germline, CDR1 is SEHNR and CDR2 is FQNEAQ (reference sequence). V lost 5 bases to trimming and J lost 6 bases, with 13 bases between them. The length of the CDR3 is 14 residues.

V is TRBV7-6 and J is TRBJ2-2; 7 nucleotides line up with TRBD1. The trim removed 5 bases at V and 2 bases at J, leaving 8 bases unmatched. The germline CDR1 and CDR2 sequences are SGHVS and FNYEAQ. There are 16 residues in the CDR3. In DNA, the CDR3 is TGTGCCAGCAGCCGTGAACAGGGGTCAAACACCGGGGAGCTGTTTTTT. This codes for CASSREQGSNTGELFF.

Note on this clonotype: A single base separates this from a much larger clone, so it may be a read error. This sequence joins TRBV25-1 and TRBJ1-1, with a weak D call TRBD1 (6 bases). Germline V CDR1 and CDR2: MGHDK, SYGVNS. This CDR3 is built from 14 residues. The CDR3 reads CAGSGHRVNTEAFF. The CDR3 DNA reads TGTGCCGGCAGTGGTCACAGGGTGAACACTGAAGCTTTCTTT.

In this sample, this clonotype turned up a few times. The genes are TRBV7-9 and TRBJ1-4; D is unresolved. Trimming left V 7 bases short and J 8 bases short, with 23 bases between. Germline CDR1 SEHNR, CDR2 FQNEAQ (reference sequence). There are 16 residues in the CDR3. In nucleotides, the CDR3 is TGTGCCAGCAATCCGGTGGCGGGTGTGTTTGGGGAAAAACTGTTTTTT. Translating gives CASNPVAGVFGEKLFF.

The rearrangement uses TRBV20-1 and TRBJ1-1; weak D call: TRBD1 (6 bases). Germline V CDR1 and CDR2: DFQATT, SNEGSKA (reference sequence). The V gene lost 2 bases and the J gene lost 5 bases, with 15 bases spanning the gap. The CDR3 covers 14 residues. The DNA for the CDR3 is TGCAGTGCTAGACGGACAGCCGGGGGGACTGAAGCTTTCTTT. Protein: CSARRTAGGTEAFF.

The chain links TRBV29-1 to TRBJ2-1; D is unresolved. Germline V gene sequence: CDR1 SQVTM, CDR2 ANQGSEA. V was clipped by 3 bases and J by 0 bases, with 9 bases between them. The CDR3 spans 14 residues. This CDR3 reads CSVDPKSSYNEQFF. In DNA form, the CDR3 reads TGCAGCGTTGATCCCAAGAGCTCCTACAATGAGCAGTTCTTC.